This T cell receptor (beta chain) was recovered during a study of early T cells in non-severe SARS-CoV-2 infection. General study points: Using VDJdb, the matching emphasized anti-spike CD8 responses while missing private and CD4 specificities.

As concerns this clonotype: The antigen is unknown.

Trimming removed 4 bases from V and 2 bases from J, with 11 bases in between. This CDR3 has 15 amino acids. Germline V gene lookup returns CDR1 WSHSY and CDR2 SAAADI. The library protocol tagged individual cDNA molecules with unique molecular identifiers. TCRdb reprocessed the 5' RACE reads with MiXCR, giving one entry per CDR3 protein. The sample has more than 90,000 distinct CDR3 sequences, about 13% seen once. The sequenced sample was whole blood. The source of this sequence is an adult who was a healthcare worker with PCR-confirmed SARS-CoV-2 infection or an uninfected control (not recorded which). The rearrangement joins TRBV10-2 to TRBJ1-4; D might be TRBD1 (5 bases). The CDR3 coding sequence is TGCGCCAGCAGTGGCCCCGAGGGGACTAATGAAAAACTGTTTTTT. Translated: CASSGPEGTNEKLFF.